This TCR beta chain stems from a study of OX40 agonist ivuxolimab in advanced cancers. For the study in its entirety: The costimulatory receptor OX40 (CD134) was targeted by ivuxolimab, a fully human IgG2 agonistic monoclonal antibody. Intravenous ivuxolimab was administered to patients every 2 weeks at six dose levels: 0.01, 0.1, 0.3, 1.5, 3 and 10 mg/kg. Of the approximately 50 dose-escalation patients, hepatocellular carcinoma was present in about 20, melanoma in around 15, renal cell carcinoma in 9 and head and neck cancer in 9. A male proportion of approximately 83% and a mean age of approximately 60 years, ranging from about 23 to 90, were recorded for the dose-escalation cohort. Prior anti-PD-1, anti-PD-L1 or anti-CTLA-4 therapy was permitted, and 40% of dose-escalation patients had received checkpoint inhibitors. Three dose-escalation patients achieved partial responses, one with hepatocellular carcinoma and two with cutaneous melanoma. The point of sequencing TCRbeta in the periphery was to test whether ivuxolimab changed TCR sequence diversity and drove clonal T-cell expansion. The paper covers the monotherapy dose-escalation part of the phase I ivuxolimab trial, which included N ≈ 54 patients.

What the work shows at the level of the full study, not this receptor alone: The antigen specificity of the clonally expanded peripheral T cells was not determined. After ivuxolimab, more expanded clones were found on average in CD8+ T cells than in CD4+ T cells. In partial responders in the 0.1-3.0 mg/kg groups, normalized peripheral clonal expansion was found to be among the lowest, especially among CD8+ T cells. Low levels of normalized T-cell clonal expansion were also seen in some nonresponding patients. At doses of 0.1 to 3.0 mg/kg, clonal expansion of both CD4+ and CD8+ T cells in blood was seen between baseline and week 6.

To sequence the TCRbeta CDR3 region, genomic DNA was isolated from the sorted cells. TCRbeta CDR3 regions were sequenced using the immunoSEQ Assay. TCRdb's version of the immuneACCESS table is confined to in-frame rearrangements and falls short of the full clone set. An unresolved V gene accounts for under half of the shortfall where checked; the remainder is of unknown origin. Present in this sample are 70,000 to 95,000 clones, around 92% of which were seen just once. The biggest ten clones account for roughly 7.4% of the sample. The trial excluded patients who had a history of autoimmune disease or were on systemic immunosuppression. Peripheral blood for TCR sequencing was collected from all dose cohorts at baseline, on cycle 4 day 1, and on cycle 7 day 1. Samples were obtained from an open-label, multicenter, first-in-human phase I dose-escalation trial of ivuxolimab. Adults with locally advanced or metastatic melanoma, renal cell, hepatocellular, or head and neck squamous cell carcinoma were enrolled in the trial. CD4+ and CD8+ T cells were sorted separately from peripheral blood before TCR sequencing.

The germline V gene encodes CDR1 SQVTM and CDR2 ANQGSEA. V lost 1 base and J lost 4 bases; the stretch between them is 19 bases long. Taken from cysteine to phenylalanine, the CDR3 has 16 residues. The CDR3 DNA has 48 bases and is translated from base 1. About this clone itself: Its specific antigen is unknown. Within one base of it there is no much larger clone, and no base qualities were kept.

The sequence derives from an adult with an advanced solid tumor such as melanoma, head and neck, liver or kidney cancer. This receptor chain uses TRBV29-1 and TRBJ1-1; a tentative D call is TRBD1 (5 bases match). The sequenced sample was CD4+ or CD8+ T cells sorted from blood, obtained in a trial of the OX40 agonist ivuxolimab. The DNA sequence is given as TGCAGCGTTGAAGTCCAGGGAGGGGAGGGACGCACTGAAGCTTTCTTT. Its translation is CSVEVQGGEGRTEAFF.